This T cell receptor beta chain derives from a study of blood T cell repertoires in COVID-19. This clone was counted between two and nine times. Trimming left V 7 bases short and J 3 bases short, with 13 bases between. Per germline, CDR1 MDHEN and CDR2 SYDVKM. The CDR3 runs 14 residues. Measured with immunoSEQ multiplex PCR; TCRdb has only the in-frame clones, and not every one. The table records about 240,000 clones, around 85% of them present only once. The sample taken for sequencing was peripheral blood. This receptor was identified in a woman of 80 years or more with acute or convalescent COVID-19. The J gene is TRBJ1-5, the V gene TRBV28; D is undetermined. The CDR3 spells CASMAGGTNQPQHF. CDR3 bases: TGTGCCAGCATGGCAGGAGGTACCAATCAGCCCCAGCATTTT.